These 28 T cell receptor beta chains were sequenced from one sample in a study of blood T cell repertoires in COVID-19. Some clones are missing from TCRdb's copy, which holds only in-frame ones; the method was immunoSEQ multiplex PCR. In the table there are about 220,000 clones, 80% to 90% of which are singletons. Sample: PBMCs or T cells enriched from blood (not recorded which). These receptors came from a woman younger than 30 in a cohort exposed to, infected with or recovered from COVID-19 (not recorded which).

The V gene is TRBV6-2 or TRBV6-3, the J gene TRBJ1-1; D gene uncertain. V lost 2 bases and J 5 bases, leaving 12 bases between the germline ends. Germline V gives CDR1 MNHEY, CDR2 SVGEGT. The CDR3 consists of 14 residues. CDR3 amino acids: CASSYDGPNTEAFF. CDR3 nucleotides: TGTGCCAGCAGTTACGATGGCCCGAATACTGAAGCTTTCTTT.

The chain uses TRBV19 and TRBJ2-7, with 10 bases aligning to TRBD1. The J segment lost 7 bases and the V segment lost 6 bases, leaving 9 bases of the junction unmatched. The germline V gene encodes CDR1 LNHDA and CDR2 SQIVND (reference sequence). CDR3 size: 14 residues. The CDR3 region has the DNA TGTGCCAGTAGAACACCGGGACAGGGGCTGGAGCAGTACTTC. It codes for CASRTPGQGLEQYF.

The chain carries TRBV5-4 and TRBJ1-4; 8 bases line up with TRBD1. Per the germline V gene, CDR1 is SGHNT and CDR2 is YYREEE (reference sequence). The CDR3 is made up of 20 amino acids. V shed 1 base and J 0 bases; nucleotides not matched to a gene: 14. The CDR3 sequence is CASSLIQGQGLGATNEKLFF. DNA of the CDR3: TGTGCCAGCAGCTTGATCCAAGGACAGGGTTTGGGTGCAACTAATGAAAAACTGTTTTTT.

This chain uses TRBV5-1 with TRBJ1-1, with D perhaps TRBD1 (5 bases). V dropped 4 bases and J dropped 1 base, with 11 bases sitting between them. CDR3 length equals 14 residues. Germline CDR1 SGHRS, CDR2 YFSETQ. CDR3 region: CASSVTGGNTEAFF. The CDR3 DNA follows: TGCGCCAGCAGCGTAACAGGTGGGAACACTGAAGCTTTCTTT. The full variable domain, in which reference TRBV5-1 and TRBJ1-1 provide the parts outside the CDR3, is KAGVTQTPRYLIKTRGQQVTLSCSPISGHRSVSWYQQTPGQGLQFLFEYFSETQRNKGNFPGRFSGRQFSNSRSEMNVSTLELGDSALYLCASSVTGGNTEAFFGQGTRLTVV.

This chain uses TRBV10-3 with TRBJ1-6; 8 nucleotides line up with TRBD1. The CDR3 consists of 15 residues. Germline CDR1 reads ENHRY; CDR2 reads SYGVKD. Germline trimming cut 0 bases from V and 7 bases from J; bases unmatched to any gene: 2. DNA for the CDR3: TGTGCCATCAGTGAGTCGACAGGGGTAAATTCACCCCTCCACTTT. Translation gives CAISESTGVNSPLHF.

The rearrangement joins TRBV6-1 to TRBJ2-7, with 7 bases fitting TRBD2. J was trimmed by 3 bases and V by 1 base; bases with no gene match: 6. The CDR3 consists of 15 residues. CDR1 MNHNS and CDR2 SASEGT come from the germline V gene. The CDR3 sequence: CASSEGAGERYEQYF. CDR3 bases: TGTGCCAGCAGTGAAGGGGCGGGAGAGCGCTACGAGCAGTACTTC.

J is TRBJ2-7 and V is TRBV7-2; possible D gene TRBD1, 6 bases. V was shortened by 5 bases and J by 7 bases, with 18 bases between the two germline ends. The CDR3 runs to 14 residues. In germline, CDR1 is SGHTA, CDR2 FQGNSA. The CDR3 nucleotides are TGTGCCAGCAGCCCAACCTCGACAGGCGGAGAGCAGTACTTC. This codes for CASSPTSTGGEQYF.

The chain has TRBV2 and TRBJ2-3, with 9 bases fitting TRBD2. The germline V gene has CDR1 SNHLY and CDR2 FYNNEI. The CDR3 length is 16 residues. Losses at the gene ends were 4 bases for V and 3 bases for J; bases not matched to a gene: 8. The DNA of the CDR3 is TGTGCCAGCAGTGCGACGCGGGGGGGCCCTACAGATACGCAGTATTTT. Translation: CASSATRGGPTDTQYF.

This clone was picked up a small number of times. The CDR3 DNA sequence: TGCGCCAGCAGCGTGGCCGGACAGGCCGGTCAGCAGTACTTC. Protein product: CASSVAGQAGQQYF. The V and J genes are TRBV5-1 and TRBJ2-7, with 7 bases lining up with TRBD1. The CDR3 is 14 residues long. V lost 4 bases and J lost 8; bases outside the gene matches: 12. Germline V gene sequence: CDR1 SGHRS, CDR2 YFSETQ.

The genes are TRBV3-1 (or the pseudogene TRBV3-2) and TRBJ1-6; the D is unclear. Germline CDR1 LGHDT, CDR2 YNNKEL (reference sequence). V was cut by 1 base and J by 7 bases, with 11 bases left in between. This CDR3 has 15 amino acids. CDR3 nucleotide sequence: TGTGCCAGCAGCCAAGGTGGCGGATTAAATTCACCCCTCCACTTT. Protein product: CASSQGGGLNSPLHF.

The V gene is TRBV24-1, the J gene TRBJ2-1; 9 bases fit TRBD1. The length of the CDR3 is 13 residues. In germline, CDR1 is KGHDR, CDR2 SFDVKD. V was clipped by 5 bases and J by 7 bases; unmatched bases: 2. The CDR3 nucleotides are TGTGCCACCAGTGTGGACAGGGGTAATGAGCAGTTCTTC. Residues: CATSVDRGNEQFF.

The chain joins TRBV9 to TRBJ2-2, with a possible D match to TRBD2 (5 bases). CDR3 length: 14 residues. The V gene's germline CDR1 is SGDLS and CDR2 YYNGEE. V lost 7 bases and J 4 bases, leaving 14 bases between the germline ends. CDR3 protein: CASRERASTGELFF. CDR3 nucleotides: TGTGCCAGCCGTGAGAGGGCCTCCACCGGGGAGCTGTTTTTT.

This clone was counted a few times. This chain connects TRBV7-9 to TRBJ1-5; D not resolved. Germline V gene sequence: CDR1 SEHNR, CDR2 FQNEAQ (reference sequence). V lost 2 bases to trimming and J lost 6 bases, with 5 bases between them. This CDR3 contains 12 residues. The CDR3 sequence is CASSLSSQPQHF. DNA for the CDR3: TGTGCCAGCAGCTTAAGTAGTCAGCCCCAGCATTTT.

The chain carries TRBV7-9 and TRBJ2-2, with a tentative D call TRBD2 (6 bases). The V and J ends lost 5 bases and 1 base respectively, with 11 bases between them. This CDR3 contains 15 residues. Germline V gene sequence: CDR1 SEHNR, CDR2 FQNEAQ (reference sequence). The CDR3 DNA reads TGTGCCAGCAGCCCCGGGACTTTGAACACCGGGGAGCTGTTTTTT. Its protein is CASSPGTLNTGELFF.

This clone was counted between two and nine times. The chain's CDR3 is CATSEGDTGANVLTF. CDR3 nucleotides: TGTGCCACCAGTGAAGGGGATACTGGGGCCAACGTCCTGACTTTC. The rearrangement uses TRBV24-1 and TRBJ2-6; weak D call: TRBD1 (5 bases). Germline CDR1 and CDR2: KGHDR and SFDVKD. CDR3 size: 15 residues. V was shortened by 4 bases and J by 2 bases, with 8 bases between the two germline ends.

This chain joins TRBV6-4 and TRBJ2-3, with 8 bases matching TRBD2. This CDR3 spans 16 amino acids. V gave up 3 bases and J gave up 3 bases; unmatched junction bases: 8. CDR1 and CDR2 (germline): MRHNA, SNTAGT. The CDR3 DNA reads as TGTGCCAGCAGTGAACGGGAGGGCGCAGAGACAGATACGCAGTATTTT. Protein product: CASSEREGAETDTQYF.

J is TRBJ1-5 and V is TRBV5-1, with D tentatively TRBD1 (5 bases). This CDR3 is built from 14 residues. Trimming took off 0 bases at V and 7 bases at J, with 11 bases between the two ends. From germline, CDR1 is SGHRS and CDR2 YFSETQ. The CDR3 region has the DNA TGCGCCAGCAGCTTGGGTGAAGGGGAACAGCCCCAGCATTTT. Amino acid sequence: CASSLGEGEQPQHF.

The chain has TRBV29-1 and TRBJ1-1, with D possibly matching TRBD1 (5 bases). Germline V gene sequence: CDR1 SQVTM, CDR2 ANQGSEA. The CDR3 loop spans 12 amino acids. V lost 8 bases and J lost 5, with 15 bases in between. The CDR3 loop reads CSIVKGTTEAFF. DNA for the CDR3: TGCAGCATTGTTAAGGGGACTACTGAAGCTTTCTTT.

V usage is TRBV7-2 and J usage is TRBJ2-7; 7 bases agree with TRBD1. This CDR3 spans 14 amino acids. Losses at the gene ends were 2 bases for V and 3 bases for J; bases not matched to a gene: 4. The germline gives CDR1 SGHTA, CDR2 FQGNSA. This chain's CDR3 is CASSLNPGGYEQYF. In DNA, the CDR3 is TGTGCCAGCAGCTTAAACCCAGGGGGCTACGAGCAGTACTTC.

This chain joins TRBV4-1 and TRBJ2-3; 9 bases align to TRBD1. The length of the CDR3 is 15 residues. Germline V gives CDR1 MGHRA, CDR2 YSYEKL. Trimming removed 2 bases from V and 4 bases from J; junction bases left unmatched: 4. In nucleotides, the CDR3 is TGCGCCAGCAGCCAACAACAGGGGGCCTCAGATACGCAGTATTTT. This gives the protein CASSQQQGASDTQYF.

V usage is TRBV11-2 and J usage is TRBJ1-4; 7 bases map to TRBD1. The V and J ends lost 1 base and 3 bases, in that order; junction bases with no gene match: 5. This CDR3 spans 16 amino acids. Per germline, CDR1 SGHAT and CDR2 FQNNGV. CDR3 DNA sequence: TGTGCCAGCAGCTTAGCACAGGGGACGCCTAATGAAAAACTGTTTTTT. Its translation: CASSLAQGTPNEKLFF.

CDR3 nucleotides: TGTGCCAGCAGCTCCACCGGGTTAGCGGGATACAATGAGCAGTTCTTC. Translated, it gives CASSSTGLAGYNEQFF. The rearrangement uses TRBV7-3 and TRBJ2-1; 8 bases line up with TRBD2. This CDR3 is 16 amino acids long. Unmatched junction bases numbered 9, after V lost 4 bases and J lost 4 bases. The germline CDR1 and CDR2 sequences are SGHTA and FQGTGA.

The sample holds one count of this clone. The chain is built from TRBV27 and TRBJ1-1; a possible D gene is TRBD1 (6 bases). CDR3 length equals 13 residues. Trimming took off 0 bases at V and 11 bases at J, with 13 bases between the two ends. Germline V gene data show CDR1 as MNHEY and CDR2 as SMNVEV (reference sequence). CDR3 sequence reads: CASSLSGALSAFF. As DNA, the CDR3 is TGTGCCAGCAGTTTATCGGGGGCCCTAAGCGCTTTCTTT.

This clone was observed once. Other DNA sequences in the sample encode the same CDR3. This sequence joins TRBV12-3 or TRBV12-4 and TRBJ2-3, with D unresolved. The V end lost 4 bases, the J end lost 2 bases, and 4 bases lay between the germline ends. CDR3 length: 12 residues. The CDR3 reads CASSSFTDTQYF. In DNA, the CDR3 is TGTGCCAGCAGTTCTTTCACAGATACGCAGTATTTT.

This clone was detected only once. V usage is TRBV12-5 and J usage is TRBJ1-2; 7 bases align to TRBD1. The germline V gene encodes CDR1 LGHNT and CDR2 FRNRAP. J gave up 5 bases and V 5 bases, and 8 bases lay outside the gene matches. This CDR3 has 14 amino acids. CDR3 sequence reads: CASGTGTDHYGYTF. The CDR3 DNA reads TGTGCTAGTGGTACCGGGACAGACCATTATGGCTACACCTTC.

The rearrangement joins TRBV7-2 to TRBJ2-1; D might be TRBD2 (5 bases). CDR3 length equals 15 residues. Trimming pared 5 bases from V and 4 bases from J, leaving 15 bases between. The germline gives CDR1 SGHTA, CDR2 FQGNSA. CDR3 residues: CASSPGSLAYNEQFF. The CDR3 DNA reads TGTGCCAGCAGCCCGGGGAGTCTGGCATACAATGAGCAGTTCTTC.

The rearrangement links TRBV7-9 to TRBJ2-5, with D unclear. From germline, CDR1 is SEHNR and CDR2 FQNEAQ (reference sequence). V lost 2 bases to trimming and J lost 4 bases, with 5 bases between them. The CDR3 has 12 residues. The CDR3 DNA reads TGTGCCAGCAGCTTACTACGAGAGACCCAGTACTTC. Translation: CASSLLRETQYF.

The chain is built from TRBV27 and TRBJ2-7; 8 bases fit TRBD2. The trim removed 7 bases at V and 4 bases at J, leaving 9 bases unmatched. The length of the CDR3 is 14 residues. Per germline, CDR1 MNHEY and CDR2 SMNVEV (reference sequence). The CDR3 DNA is TGTGCCAGCAAAAAACTAGCGGAGTATTACGAGCAGTACTTC. It is translated as CASKKLAEYYEQYF.